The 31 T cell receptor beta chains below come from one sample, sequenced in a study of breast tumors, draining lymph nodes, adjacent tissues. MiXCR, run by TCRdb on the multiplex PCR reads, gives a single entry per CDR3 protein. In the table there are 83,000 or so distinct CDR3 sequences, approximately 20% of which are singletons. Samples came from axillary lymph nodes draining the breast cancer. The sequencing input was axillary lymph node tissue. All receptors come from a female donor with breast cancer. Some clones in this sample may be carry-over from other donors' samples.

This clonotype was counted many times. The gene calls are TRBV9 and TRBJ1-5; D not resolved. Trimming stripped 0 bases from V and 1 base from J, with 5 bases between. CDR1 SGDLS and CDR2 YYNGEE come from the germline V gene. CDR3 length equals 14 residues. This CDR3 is CASSVEGSNQPQHF. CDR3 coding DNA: TGTGCCAGCAGCGTAGAAGGGAGCAATCAGCCCCAGCATTTT. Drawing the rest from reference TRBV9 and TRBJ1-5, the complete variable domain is DSGVTQTPKHLITATGQRVTLRCSPRSGDLSVYWYQQSLDQGLQFLIQYYNGEERAKGNILERFSAQQFPDLHSELNLSSLELGDSALYFCASSVEGSNQPQHFGDGTRLSIL.

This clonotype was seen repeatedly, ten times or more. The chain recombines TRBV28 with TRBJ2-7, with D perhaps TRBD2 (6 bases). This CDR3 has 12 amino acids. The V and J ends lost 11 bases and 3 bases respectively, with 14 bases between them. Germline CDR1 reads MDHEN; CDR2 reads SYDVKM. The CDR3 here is CAAAGPLYEQYF. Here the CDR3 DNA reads TGTGCCGCGGCGGGGCCACTCTACGAGCAGTACTTC.

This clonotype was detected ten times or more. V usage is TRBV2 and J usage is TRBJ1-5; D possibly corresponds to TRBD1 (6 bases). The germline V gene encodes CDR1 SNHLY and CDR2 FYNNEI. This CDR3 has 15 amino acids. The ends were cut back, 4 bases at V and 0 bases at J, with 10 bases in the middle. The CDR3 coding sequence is TGTGCCAGCAGTGTGGACAGAACTAGCAATCAGCCCCAGCATTTT. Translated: CASSVDRTSNQPQHF.

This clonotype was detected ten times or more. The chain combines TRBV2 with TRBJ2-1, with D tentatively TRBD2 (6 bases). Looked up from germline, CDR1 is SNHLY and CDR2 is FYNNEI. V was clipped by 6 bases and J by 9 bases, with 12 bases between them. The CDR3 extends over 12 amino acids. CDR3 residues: CASSLTSPEQFF. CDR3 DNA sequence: TGTGCCAGCAGCCTGACTAGTCCTGAGCAGTTCTTC.

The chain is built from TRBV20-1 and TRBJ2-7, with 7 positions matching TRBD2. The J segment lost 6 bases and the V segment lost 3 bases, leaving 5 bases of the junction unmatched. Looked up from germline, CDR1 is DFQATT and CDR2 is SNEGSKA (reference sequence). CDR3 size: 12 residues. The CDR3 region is CSARAGVGEQYF. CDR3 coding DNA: TGCAGTGCTAGGGCGGGAGTAGGCGAGCAGTACTTC.

As DNA, the CDR3 is TGTGCCAGCAGTTTATTGGGCGGGGAGCTGTTTTTT. It specifies CASSLLGGELFF. The V call is TRBV28, the J call TRBJ2-2, with D unresolved. In germline, CDR1 is MDHEN, CDR2 SYDVKM. Trimming pared 1 base from V and 7 bases from J, leaving 4 bases between. The CDR3 runs 12 residues.

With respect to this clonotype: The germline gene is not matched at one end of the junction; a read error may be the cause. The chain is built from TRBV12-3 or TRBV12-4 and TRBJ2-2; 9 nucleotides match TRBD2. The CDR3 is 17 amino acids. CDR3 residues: CVSDGGILAGNTGELFF. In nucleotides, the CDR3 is TGTGTCAGCGATGGAGGGATTCTAGCGGGAAACACCGGGGAGCTGTTTTTT.

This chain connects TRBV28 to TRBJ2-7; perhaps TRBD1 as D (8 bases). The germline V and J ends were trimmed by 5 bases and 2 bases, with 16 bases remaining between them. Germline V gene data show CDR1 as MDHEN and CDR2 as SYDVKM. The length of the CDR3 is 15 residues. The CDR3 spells CASSDTGGVTYEQYF. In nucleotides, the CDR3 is TGTGCCAGCAGTGATACAGGGGGGGTCACCTACGAGCAGTACTTC.

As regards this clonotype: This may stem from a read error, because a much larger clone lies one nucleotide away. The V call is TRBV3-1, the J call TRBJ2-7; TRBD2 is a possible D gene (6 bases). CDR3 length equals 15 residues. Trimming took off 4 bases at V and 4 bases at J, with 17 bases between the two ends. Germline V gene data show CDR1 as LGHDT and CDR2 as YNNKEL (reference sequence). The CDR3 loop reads CASSRETSMRYEQYF. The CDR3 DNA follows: TGTGCCAGCAGCCGAGAAACTAGCATGAGATACGAGCAGTACTTC.

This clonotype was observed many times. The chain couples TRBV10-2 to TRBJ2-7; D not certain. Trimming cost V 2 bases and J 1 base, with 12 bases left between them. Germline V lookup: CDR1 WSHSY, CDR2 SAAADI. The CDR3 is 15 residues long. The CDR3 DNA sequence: TGCGCCAGCAGTGAGGGCAGAAACCCTTCCTACGAGCAGTACTTC. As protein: CASSEGRNPSYEQYF.

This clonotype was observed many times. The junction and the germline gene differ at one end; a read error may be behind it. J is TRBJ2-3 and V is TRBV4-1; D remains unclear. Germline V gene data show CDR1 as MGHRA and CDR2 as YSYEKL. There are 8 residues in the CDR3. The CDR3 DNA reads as TGCGCCAGCAGCCAACCTGATTTT. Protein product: CASSQPDF.

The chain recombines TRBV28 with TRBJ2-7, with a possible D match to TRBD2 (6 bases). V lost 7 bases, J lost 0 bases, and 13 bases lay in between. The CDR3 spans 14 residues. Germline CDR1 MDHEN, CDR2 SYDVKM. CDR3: CASTPTGGSYEQYF. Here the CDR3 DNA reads TGTGCCAGCACCCCGACCGGGGGCTCCTACGAGCAGTACTTC.

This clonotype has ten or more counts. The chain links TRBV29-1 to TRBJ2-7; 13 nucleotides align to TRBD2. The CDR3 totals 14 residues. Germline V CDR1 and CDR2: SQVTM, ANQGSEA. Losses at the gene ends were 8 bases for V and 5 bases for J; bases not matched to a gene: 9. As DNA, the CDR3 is TGCAGCACCTCCGGGACTAGCGGGATAAACGAGCAGTACTTC. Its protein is CSTSGTSGINEQYF.

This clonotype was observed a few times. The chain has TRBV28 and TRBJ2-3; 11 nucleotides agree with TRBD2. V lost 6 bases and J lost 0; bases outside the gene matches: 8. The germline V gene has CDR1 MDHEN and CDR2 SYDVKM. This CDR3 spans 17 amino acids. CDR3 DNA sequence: TGTGCCAGCAGCCGACTAGCGGGGATGACTAGCACAGATACGCAGTATTTT. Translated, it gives CASSRLAGMTSTDTQYF.

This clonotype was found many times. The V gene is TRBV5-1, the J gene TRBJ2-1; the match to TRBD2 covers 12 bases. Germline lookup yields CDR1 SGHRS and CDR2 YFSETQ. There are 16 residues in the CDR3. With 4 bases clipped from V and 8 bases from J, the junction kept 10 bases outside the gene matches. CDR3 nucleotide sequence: TGCGCCAGCAGCGGACAGACTAGCGGGAGTACCGATGAGCAGTTCTTC. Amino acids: CASSGQTSGSTDEQFF.

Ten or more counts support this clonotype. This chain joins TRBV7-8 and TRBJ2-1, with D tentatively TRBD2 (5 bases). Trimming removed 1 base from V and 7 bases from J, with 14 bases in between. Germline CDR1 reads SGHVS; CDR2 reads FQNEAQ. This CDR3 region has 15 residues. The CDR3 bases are TGTGCCAGCAGCTTAGATCGTCTAGCCCAGAATGAGCAGTTCTTC. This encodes CASSLDRLAQNEQFF.

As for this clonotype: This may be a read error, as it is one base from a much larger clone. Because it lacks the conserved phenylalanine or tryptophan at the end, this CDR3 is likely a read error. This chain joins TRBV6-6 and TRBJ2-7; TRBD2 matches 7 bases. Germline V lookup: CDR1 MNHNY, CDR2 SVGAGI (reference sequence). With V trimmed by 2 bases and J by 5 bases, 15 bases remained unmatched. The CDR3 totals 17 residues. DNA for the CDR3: TGTGCCAGCAGTTACATATCTTTTGGCGGGAGTAGCCACGAGCAGTACCTC. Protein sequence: CASSYISFGGSSHEQYL.

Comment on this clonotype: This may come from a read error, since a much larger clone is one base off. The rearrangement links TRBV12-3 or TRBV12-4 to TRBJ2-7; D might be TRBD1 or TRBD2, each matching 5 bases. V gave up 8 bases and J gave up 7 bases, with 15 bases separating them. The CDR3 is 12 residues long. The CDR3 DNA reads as TGTGCCAGCGGTCCCGTGTGGGGGGAGCAGTACTTC. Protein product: CASGPVWGEQYF.

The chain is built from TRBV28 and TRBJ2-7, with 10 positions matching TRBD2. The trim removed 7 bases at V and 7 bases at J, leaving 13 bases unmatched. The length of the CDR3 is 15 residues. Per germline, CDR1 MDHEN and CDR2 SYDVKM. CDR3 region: CASNRLAGPVREQYF. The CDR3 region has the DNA TGTGCCAGCAATAGACTAGCGGGTCCCGTCCGGGAGCAGTACTTC.

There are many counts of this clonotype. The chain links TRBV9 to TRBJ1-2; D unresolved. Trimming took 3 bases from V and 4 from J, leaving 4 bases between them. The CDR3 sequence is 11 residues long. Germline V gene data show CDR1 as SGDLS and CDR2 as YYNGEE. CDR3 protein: CASSASYGYTF. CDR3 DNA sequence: TGTGCCAGCAGCGCGAGCTATGGCTACACCTTC.

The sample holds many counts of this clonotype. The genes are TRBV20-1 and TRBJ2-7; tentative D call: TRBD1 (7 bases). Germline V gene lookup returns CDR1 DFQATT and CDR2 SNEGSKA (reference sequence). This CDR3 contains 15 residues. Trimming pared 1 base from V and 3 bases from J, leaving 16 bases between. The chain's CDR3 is CSARGGQGGFYEQYF. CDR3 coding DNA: TGCAGTGCTAGAGGGGGGCAGGGGGGTTTCTACGAGCAGTACTTC.

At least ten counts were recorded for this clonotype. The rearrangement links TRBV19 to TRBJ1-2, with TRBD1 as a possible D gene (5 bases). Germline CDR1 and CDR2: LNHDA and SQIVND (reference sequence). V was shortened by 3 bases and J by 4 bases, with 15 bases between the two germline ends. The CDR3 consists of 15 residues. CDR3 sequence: CASSIGGASVYGYTF. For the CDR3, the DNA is TGTGCCAGTAGTATCGGGGGAGCCAGCGTCTATGGCTACACCTTC.

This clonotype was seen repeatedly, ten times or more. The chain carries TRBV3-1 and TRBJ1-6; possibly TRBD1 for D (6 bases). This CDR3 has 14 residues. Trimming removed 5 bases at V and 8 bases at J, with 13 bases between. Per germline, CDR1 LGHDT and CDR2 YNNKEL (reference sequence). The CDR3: CASSSGTRYSPLHF. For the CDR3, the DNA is TGTGCCAGCAGCTCCGGGACAAGGTATTCACCCCTCCACTTT.

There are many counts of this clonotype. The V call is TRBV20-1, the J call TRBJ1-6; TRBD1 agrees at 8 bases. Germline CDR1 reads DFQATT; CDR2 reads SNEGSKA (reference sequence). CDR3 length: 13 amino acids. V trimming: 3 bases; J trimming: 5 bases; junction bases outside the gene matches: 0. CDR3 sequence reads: CSARGQDNSPLHF. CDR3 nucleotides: TGCAGTGCTAGGGGACAGGATAATTCACCCCTCCACTTT.

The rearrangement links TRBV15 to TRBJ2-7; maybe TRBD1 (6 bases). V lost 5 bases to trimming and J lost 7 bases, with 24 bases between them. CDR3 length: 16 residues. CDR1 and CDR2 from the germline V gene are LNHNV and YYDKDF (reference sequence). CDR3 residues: CATSGVLGLGAGEQYF. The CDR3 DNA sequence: TGTGCCACCAGCGGAGTTCTAGGTCTGGGGGCAGGAGAGCAGTACTTC.

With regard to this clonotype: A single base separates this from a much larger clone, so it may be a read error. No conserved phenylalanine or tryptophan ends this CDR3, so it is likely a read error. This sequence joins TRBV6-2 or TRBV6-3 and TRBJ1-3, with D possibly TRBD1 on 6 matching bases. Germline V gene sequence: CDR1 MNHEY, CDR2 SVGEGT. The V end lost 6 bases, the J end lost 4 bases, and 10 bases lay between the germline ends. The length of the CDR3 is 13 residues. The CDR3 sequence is CASRRGGGNTIYS. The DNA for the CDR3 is TGTGCCAGCAGACGAGGGGGAGGAAACACCATATATTCT.

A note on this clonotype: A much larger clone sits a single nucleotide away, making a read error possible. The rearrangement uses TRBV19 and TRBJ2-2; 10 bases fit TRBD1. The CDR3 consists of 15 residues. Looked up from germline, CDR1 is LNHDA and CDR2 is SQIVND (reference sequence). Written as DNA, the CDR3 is TGTACCAGTAGTAAGGACAGGGGGGCCGCCGGGGAGCTGTTTTTT. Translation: CTSSKDRGAAGELFF.

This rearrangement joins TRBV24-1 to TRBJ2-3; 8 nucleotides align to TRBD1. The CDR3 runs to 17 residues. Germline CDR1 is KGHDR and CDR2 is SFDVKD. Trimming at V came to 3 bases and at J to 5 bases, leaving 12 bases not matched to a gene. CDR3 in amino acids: CATSDVVPGQVKDTQYF. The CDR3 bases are TGTGCCACCAGTGATGTTGTTCCGGGACAGGTCAAAGATACGCAGTATTTT.

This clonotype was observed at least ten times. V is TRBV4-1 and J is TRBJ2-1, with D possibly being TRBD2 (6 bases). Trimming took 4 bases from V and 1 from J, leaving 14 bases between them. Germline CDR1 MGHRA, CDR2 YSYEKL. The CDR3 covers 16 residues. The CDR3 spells CASSLLEGESYNEQFF. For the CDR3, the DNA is TGCGCCAGCAGCCTCCTGGAGGGAGAATCCTACAATGAGCAGTTCTTC.

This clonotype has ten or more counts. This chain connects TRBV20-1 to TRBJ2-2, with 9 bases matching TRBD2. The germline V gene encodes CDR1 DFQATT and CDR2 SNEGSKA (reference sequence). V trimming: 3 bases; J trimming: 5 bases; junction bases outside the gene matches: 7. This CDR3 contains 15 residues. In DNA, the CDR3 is TGCAGTGCTAGTAATAGCGGGAGCGCAACCGGGGAGCTGTTTTTT. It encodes CSASNSGSATGELFF.

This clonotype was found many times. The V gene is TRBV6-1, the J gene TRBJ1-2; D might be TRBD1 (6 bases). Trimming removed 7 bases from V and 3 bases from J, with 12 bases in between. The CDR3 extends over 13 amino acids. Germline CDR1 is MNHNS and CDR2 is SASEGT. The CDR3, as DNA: TGTGCCAGCACAACCAGACAGGACTATGGCTACACCTTC. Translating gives CASTTRQDYGYTF.